The 9 T cell receptor beta chains presented below share a single source sample, sequenced in a study of T cell responses to AZD1222 COVID-19 vaccine. Data came from immunoSEQ multiplex PCR; TCRdb stores just in-frame clones and leaves some out. The sample holds nearly 95,000 clones, around 89% seen once. The material sequenced was peripheral blood, taken 28 days after the second AZD1222 dose. The receptors derive from an adult who received the AZD1222 COVID-19 vaccine.

CDR3 coding DNA: TGTGCCAGTAGTATACGGGACACCCGTGTCGCGGATCAGCCCCAGCATTTT. Its translation: CASSIRDTRVADQPQHF. The chain links TRBV19 to TRBJ1-5; tentatively, D is TRBD1 (6 bases). Germline V gives CDR1 LNHDA, CDR2 SQIVND (reference sequence). With 2 bases removed from V and 5 bases from J, the gap between germline ends came to 19 bases. This CDR3 region has 17 residues.

The V and J genes are TRBV6-6 and TRBJ2-7, with 7 positions matching TRBD1. The CDR3 is made up of 13 amino acids. Germline CDR1 and CDR2: MNHNY and SVGAGI (reference sequence). After removal of 6 bases from V and 6 bases from J, the junction contained 8 bases not matched to a gene. The CDR3 bases are TGTGCCAGCAGCCTAAGGGGGCAGGGCGAGCAGTACTTC. It codes for CASSLRGQGEQYF.

The table lists this clone with a count of one. This sequence joins TRBV18 and TRBJ1-6; 9 bases match TRBD1. V lost 3 bases to trimming and J lost 6 bases; unmatched junction nucleotides: 9. The CDR3 is 17 residues long. Looked up from germline, CDR1 is KGHSH and CDR2 is LQKENI. The CDR3 coding sequence is TGTGCCAGCTCACCGGAACAGGGGGCGGTCGGTAATTCACCCCTCCACTTT. This gives the protein CASSPEQGAVGNSPLHF.

This chain links TRBV27 with TRBJ1-5; D remains ambiguous. The CDR3 contains 14 residues. The V gene lost 1 base and the J gene lost 0 bases, with 4 bases spanning the gap. From germline, CDR1 is MNHEY and CDR2 SMNVEV (reference sequence). CDR3 DNA: TGTGCCAGCAGTTTATTGGGTAGCAATCAGCCCCAGCATTTT. Residues: CASSLLGSNQPQHF.

The CDR3 loop reads CASSLAVEAFF. The CDR3 region has the DNA TGTGCCAGCAGTCTCGCCGTTGAAGCTTTCTTT. V gene TRBV12-3 or TRBV12-4 combines with J gene TRBJ1-1; D is uncertain. V lost 5 bases and J 7 bases, leaving 8 bases between the germline ends. The CDR3 runs 11 residues.

This clone has just a few counts. This CDR3 reads CASRSFSGANVLTF. In DNA, the CDR3 is TGTGCCAGCAGATCCTTCTCTGGGGCCAACGTCCTGACTTTC. The rearrangement uses TRBV27 and TRBJ2-6; D unresolved. The CDR3 is 14 residues long. V was shortened by 6 bases and J by 0 bases, with 6 bases between the two germline ends. CDR1 is MNHEY and CDR2 is SMNVEV in the germline V gene (reference sequence).

The rearrangement links TRBV27 to TRBJ1-5; D might be TRBD1 (6 bases). CDR3 size: 15 residues. Looked up from germline, CDR1 is MNHEY and CDR2 is SMNVEV (reference sequence). V was pared by 5 bases and J by 1 base, with 12 bases between. CDR3 residues: CASSPPGQSNQPQHF. The DNA for the CDR3 is TGTGCCAGCAGTCCCCCGGGACAAAGCAATCAGCCCCAGCATTTT.

J is TRBJ1-1 and V is TRBV18; 9 bases map to TRBD1. The CDR3 covers 19 residues. V trimming: 3 bases; J trimming: 5 bases; junction bases outside the gene matches: 19. Germline V gene data show CDR1 as KGHSH and CDR2 as LQKENI. The CDR3 nucleotides are TGTGCCAGCTCACCTGGAATCCGAATTCTACAGGGGGCGAGGACTGAAGCTTTCTTT. Amino acid sequence: CASSPGIRILQGARTEAFF.

This clone was counted a few times. The V call is TRBV7-2, the J call TRBJ1-5; D not resolved. Trimming shortened V by 1 base and J by 0 bases, and 7 bases separated the two germline ends. In germline, CDR1 is SGHTA, CDR2 FQGNSA. The CDR3 covers 15 residues. The CDR3 sequence is CASSLVPNSNQPQHF. In DNA, the CDR3 is TGTGCCAGCAGCTTAGTACCCAATAGCAATCAGCCCCAGCATTTT.